The TCR beta chain under discussion was sequenced for a study of post-analysis software for immune sequencing data. Study background: The disease courses covered relapsing-remitting, secondary progressive and progressive-relapsing multiple sclerosis.

Presence of unique molecular identifiers characterized the TCR beta cDNA libraries. Some 500,000 cDNA molecules were recovered from an input of about 0.85 to 11 million T cells. TCRdb analysed the PCR reads with MiXCR anew, one entry per CDR3 protein. This table holds around 710,000 distinct CDR3 sequences, roughly 50% found once. The CDR3 length is 17 residues. CDR1 is ENHRY and CDR2 is SYGVKD in the germline V gene. Broader study findings: The study found significantly lower normalized Chao1 diversity in multiple sclerosis patients than in controls. Patients had higher frequencies than controls of a few TRBV segments, including TRBV5-6, TRBV5-1 and TRBV20-1. Strong co-clustering by F measure was evident for samples that had been prepared in the same batch.

This clonotype has just a few counts. The antigen is not known. At one end the junction does not follow the germline gene, possibly because of a read error. The chain is built from TRBV10-3 and TRBJ2-4; D gene ambiguous. This TCR came from a girl aged 5 to 17 with multiple sclerosis. Sequenced input: blood. CDR3 sequence (DNA): TGTGCCATCAGTGAGTCAACTCTGGAGATAGCCAAAAACTTTCAGTACTTC. Its protein is CAISESTLEIAKNFQYF.